This T cell receptor (beta chain) comes out of a study of identical twins. Whole-study findings and limits: Diverse VJ usage suggested most zero-insertion clonotypes were not invariant T cells. It was out-of-frame TCR alpha sharing in monozygotic twins that models underestimated. Researchers reported weaker excess twin sharing in beta out-of-frame sequences.

The table lists this clonotype with many counts. Its antigen is still unknown. Template switching added a universal primer binding site, and final cDNA carried unique molecular identifiers. TCRdb reprocessed the 5' RACE reads with MiXCR, giving one entry per CDR3 protein. The sample lists 270,000 or so distinct CDR3 sequences; approximately 8.3% were seen once. CDR1 and CDR2 from the germline V gene are SGHTA and FQGNSA. CDR3 length: 17 residues. The ends were cut back, 0 bases at V and 2 bases at J, with 15 bases in the middle. The sample was also linked to a second study, of yellow fever vaccine responses in identical twins.

The sequence was obtained from a woman younger than 30 in good health. The rearrangement uses TRBV7-2 and TRBJ2-3, with D possibly being TRBD1 (5 bases). Source material: CD8+ T cells sorted from blood. The CDR3 bases are TGTGCCAGCAGCTTAGCGGTTTGGGGCAGAAACACAGATACGCAGTATTTT. Protein: CASSLAVWGRNTDTQYF.